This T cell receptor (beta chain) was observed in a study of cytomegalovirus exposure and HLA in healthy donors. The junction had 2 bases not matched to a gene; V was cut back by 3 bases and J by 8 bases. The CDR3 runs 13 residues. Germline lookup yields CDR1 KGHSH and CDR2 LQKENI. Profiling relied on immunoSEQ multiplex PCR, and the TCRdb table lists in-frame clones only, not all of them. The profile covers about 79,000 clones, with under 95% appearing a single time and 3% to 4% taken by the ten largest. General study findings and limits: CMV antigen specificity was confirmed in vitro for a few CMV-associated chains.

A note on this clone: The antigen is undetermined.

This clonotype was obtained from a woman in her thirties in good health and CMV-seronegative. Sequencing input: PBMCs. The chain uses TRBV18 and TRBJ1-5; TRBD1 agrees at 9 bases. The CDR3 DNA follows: TGTGCCAGCTCACCGGGACAGGGTGAGCCCCAGCATTTT. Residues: CASSPGQGEPQHF. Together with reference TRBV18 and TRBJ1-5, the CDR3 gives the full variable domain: NAGVMQNPRHLVRRRGQEARLRCSPMKGHSHVYWYRQLPEEGLKFMVYLQKENIIDESGMPKERFSAEFPKEGPSILRIQQVVRGDSAAYFCASSPGQGEPQHFGDGTRLSIL.